This TCR beta chain was sequenced during a study of cytotoxic CD8 clonotypes in ibrutinib-treated CLL. Clones were sequenced by immunoSEQ multiplex PCR, and TCRdb holds only the in-frame ones, with some missing. This table has fewer than 400,000 clones, roughly 67% appearing once. CDR3 length: 14 amino acids. V gave up 7 bases and J gave up 4 bases; unmatched junction bases: 10. Per germline, CDR1 SQVTM and CDR2 ANQGSEA. The specimen comprised PBMCs, sampled after 36 months of ibrutinib treatment. The origin of this receptor is a human donor with chronic lymphocytic leukemia. This chain uses TRBV29-1 with TRBJ1-1; 9 bases fit TRBD1. CDR3 loop: CSARRTGAGTEAFF. In DNA form, the CDR3 reads TGCAGCGCCCGGCGGACAGGGGCGGGCACTGAAGCTTTCTTT.